The TCR beta chain described here comes from a study of T cell responses to AZD1222 COVID-19 vaccine. Broader study findings: The peak T cell response came first, and repertoires were sampled only after it.

The CDR3 sequence is 15 residues long. V was pared by 3 bases and J by 8 bases, with 19 bases between. The V gene's germline CDR1 is SGHTA and CDR2 FQGTGA. Generated by immunoSEQ multiplex PCR, the TCRdb table keeps only in-frame clones and is missing some. The data hold about 200,000 clones, with around 93% observed a single time. In regard to this clone: Its antigen is unidentified.

The chain joins TRBV7-3 to TRBJ1-2; D uncertain. The input for sequencing was peripheral blood, taken 28 days after the second AZD1222 dose. This TCR derives from an adult who received the AZD1222 COVID-19 vaccine. The CDR3 reads CASSFSASVLGGYTF. For the CDR3, the DNA is TGTGCCAGCAGCTTCAGTGCCTCCGTTTTAGGCGGCTACACCTTC.